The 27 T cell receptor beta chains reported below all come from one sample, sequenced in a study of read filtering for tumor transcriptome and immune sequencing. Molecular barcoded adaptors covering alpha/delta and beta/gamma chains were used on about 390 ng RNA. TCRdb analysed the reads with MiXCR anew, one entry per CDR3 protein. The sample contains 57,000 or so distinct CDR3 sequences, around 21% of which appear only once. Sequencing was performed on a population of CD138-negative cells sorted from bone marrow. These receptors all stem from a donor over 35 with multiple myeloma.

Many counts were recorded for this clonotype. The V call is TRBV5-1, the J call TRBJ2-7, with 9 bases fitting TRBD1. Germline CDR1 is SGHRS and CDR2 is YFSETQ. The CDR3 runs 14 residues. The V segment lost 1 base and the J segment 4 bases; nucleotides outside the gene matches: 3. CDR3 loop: CASSLMGQGYEQYF. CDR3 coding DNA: TGCGCCAGCAGCTTGATGGGACAGGGATACGAGCAGTACTTC.

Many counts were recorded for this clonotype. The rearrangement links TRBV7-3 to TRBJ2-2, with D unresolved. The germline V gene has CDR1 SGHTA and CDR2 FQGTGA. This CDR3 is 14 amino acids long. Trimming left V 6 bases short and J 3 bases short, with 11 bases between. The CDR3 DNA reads TGTGCCAGCAGGACTCCTGCGGACACCGGGGAGCTGTTTTTT. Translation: CASRTPADTGELFF.

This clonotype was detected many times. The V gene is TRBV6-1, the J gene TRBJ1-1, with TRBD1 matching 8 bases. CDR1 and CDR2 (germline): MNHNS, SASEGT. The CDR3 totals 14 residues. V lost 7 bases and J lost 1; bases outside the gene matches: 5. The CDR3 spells CASIQGAGNTEAFF. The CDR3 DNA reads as TGTGCCAGCATTCAGGGGGCCGGGAACACTGAAGCTTTCTTT.

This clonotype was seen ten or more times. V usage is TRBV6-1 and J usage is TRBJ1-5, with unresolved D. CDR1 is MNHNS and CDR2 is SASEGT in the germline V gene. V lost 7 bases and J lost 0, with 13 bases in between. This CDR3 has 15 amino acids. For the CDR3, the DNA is TGTGCCAGCACCAAGCAGGAGGATAGCAATCAGCCCCAGCATTTT. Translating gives CASTKQEDSNQPQHF.

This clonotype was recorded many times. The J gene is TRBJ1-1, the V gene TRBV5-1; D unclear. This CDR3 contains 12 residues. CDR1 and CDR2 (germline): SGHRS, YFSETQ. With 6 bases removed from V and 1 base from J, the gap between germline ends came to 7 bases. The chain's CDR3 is CASKAKNTEAFF. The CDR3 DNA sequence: TGCGCCAGCAAGGCGAAGAACACTGAAGCTTTCTTT.

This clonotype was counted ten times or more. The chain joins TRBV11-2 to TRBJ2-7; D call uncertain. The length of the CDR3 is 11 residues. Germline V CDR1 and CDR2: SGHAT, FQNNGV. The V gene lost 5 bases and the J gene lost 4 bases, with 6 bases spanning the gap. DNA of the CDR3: TGTGCCAGCAGCCCCCTTTACGAGCAGTACTTC. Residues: CASSPLYEQYF.

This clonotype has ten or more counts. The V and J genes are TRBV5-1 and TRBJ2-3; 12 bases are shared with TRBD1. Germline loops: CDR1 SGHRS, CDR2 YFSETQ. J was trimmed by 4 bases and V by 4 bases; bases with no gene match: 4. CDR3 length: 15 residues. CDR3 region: CASSTGQGAADTQYF. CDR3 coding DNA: TGCGCCAGCAGCACGGGACAGGGGGCCGCAGATACGCAGTATTTT.

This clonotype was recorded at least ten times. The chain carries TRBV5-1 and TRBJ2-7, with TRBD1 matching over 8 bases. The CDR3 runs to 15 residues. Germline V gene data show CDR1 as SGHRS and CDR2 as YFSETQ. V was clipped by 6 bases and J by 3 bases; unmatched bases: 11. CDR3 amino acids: CASTSGQVSGYEQYF. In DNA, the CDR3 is TGCGCCAGCACCTCGGGACAGGTTTCAGGCTACGAGCAGTACTTC.

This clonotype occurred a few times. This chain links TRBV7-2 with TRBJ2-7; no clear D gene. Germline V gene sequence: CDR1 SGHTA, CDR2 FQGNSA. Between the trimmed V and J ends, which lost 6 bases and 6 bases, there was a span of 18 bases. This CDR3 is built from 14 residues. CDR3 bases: TGTGCCAGCAGACCCGGAGACTGGACCCTCGAGCAGTACTTC. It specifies CASRPGDWTLEQYF.

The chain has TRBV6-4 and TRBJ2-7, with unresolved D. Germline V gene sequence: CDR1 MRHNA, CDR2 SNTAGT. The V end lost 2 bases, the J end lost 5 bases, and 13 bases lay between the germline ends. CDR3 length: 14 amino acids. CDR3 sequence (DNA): TGTGCCAGCAGTGACCCAGCCATCTCGGACGAGCAGTACTTC. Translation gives CASSDPAISDEQYF.

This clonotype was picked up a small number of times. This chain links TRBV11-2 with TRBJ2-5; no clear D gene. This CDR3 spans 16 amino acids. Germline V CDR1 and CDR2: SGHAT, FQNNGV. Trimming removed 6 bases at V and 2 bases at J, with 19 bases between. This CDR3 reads CASSRSVISLQETQYF. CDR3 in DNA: TGTGCCAGCAGTCGCTCGGTAATTTCCTTGCAAGAGACCCAGTACTTC.

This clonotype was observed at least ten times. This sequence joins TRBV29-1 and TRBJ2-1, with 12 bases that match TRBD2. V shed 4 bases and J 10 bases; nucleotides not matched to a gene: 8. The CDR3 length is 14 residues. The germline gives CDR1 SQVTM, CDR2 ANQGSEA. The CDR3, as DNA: TGCAGCGTTGGGCCGGGACTAGCGGGCGGAGAGCAGTTCTTC. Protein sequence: CSVGPGLAGGEQFF.

CDR3 loop: CASSVSRTASNQPQHF. The DNA of the CDR3 is TGTGCCAGCAGTGTATCTCGGACAGCTAGCAATCAGCCCCAGCATTTT. The V and J genes are TRBV6-1 and TRBJ1-5; tentative D call: TRBD1 (6 bases). The CDR3 sequence is 16 residues long. Trimming left V 4 bases short and J 0 bases short, with 13 bases between. Germline-derived CDR1 and CDR2 are MNHNS and SASEGT.

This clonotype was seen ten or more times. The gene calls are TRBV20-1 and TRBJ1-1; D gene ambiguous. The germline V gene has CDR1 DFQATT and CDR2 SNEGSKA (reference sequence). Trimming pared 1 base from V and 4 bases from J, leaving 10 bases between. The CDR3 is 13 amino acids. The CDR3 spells CSARAQDLTEAFF. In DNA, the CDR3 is TGCAGTGCTAGAGCTCAGGACCTCACTGAAGCTTTCTTT.

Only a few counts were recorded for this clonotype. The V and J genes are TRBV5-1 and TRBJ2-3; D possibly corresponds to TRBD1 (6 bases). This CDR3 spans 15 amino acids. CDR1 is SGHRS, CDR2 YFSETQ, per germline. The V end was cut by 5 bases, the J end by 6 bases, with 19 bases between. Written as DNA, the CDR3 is TGCGCCAGCAGTCTAGACAGGCGCGAGAGGGATACGCAGTATTTT. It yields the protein CASSLDRRERDTQYF.

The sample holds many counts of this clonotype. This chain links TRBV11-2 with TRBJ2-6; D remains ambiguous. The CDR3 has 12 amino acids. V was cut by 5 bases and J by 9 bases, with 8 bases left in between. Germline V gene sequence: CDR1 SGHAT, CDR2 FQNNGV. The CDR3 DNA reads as TGTGCCAGCAGCCCATCGGGCAACGTCCTGACTTTC. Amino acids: CASSPSGNVLTF.

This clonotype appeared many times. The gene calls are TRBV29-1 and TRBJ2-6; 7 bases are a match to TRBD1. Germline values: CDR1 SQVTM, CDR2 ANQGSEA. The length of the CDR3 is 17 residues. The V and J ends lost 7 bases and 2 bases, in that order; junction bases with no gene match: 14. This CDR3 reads CSAYLRQGHTGANVLTF. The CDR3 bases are TGCAGCGCTTATCTTAGACAGGGCCATACTGGGGCCAACGTCCTGACTTTC.

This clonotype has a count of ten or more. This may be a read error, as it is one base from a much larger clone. The CDR3 DNA is TGCAGTGCTAGAGAGAGCCATACCTCCTACAATGAGCAGGTCTTC. This sequence encodes CSARESHTSYNEQVF. The rearrangement uses TRBV20-1 and TRBJ2-1, with D uncertain. CDR1 DFQATT and CDR2 SNEGSKA come from the germline V gene (reference sequence). The CDR3 runs to 15 residues.

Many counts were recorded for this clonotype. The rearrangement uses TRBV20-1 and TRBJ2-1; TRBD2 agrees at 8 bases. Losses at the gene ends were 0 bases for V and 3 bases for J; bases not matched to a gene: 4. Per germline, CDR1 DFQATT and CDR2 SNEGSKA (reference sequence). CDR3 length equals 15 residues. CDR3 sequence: CSARDPGTSYNEQFF. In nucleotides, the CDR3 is TGCAGTGCTAGAGATCCCGGGACTAGCTACAATGAGCAGTTCTTC.

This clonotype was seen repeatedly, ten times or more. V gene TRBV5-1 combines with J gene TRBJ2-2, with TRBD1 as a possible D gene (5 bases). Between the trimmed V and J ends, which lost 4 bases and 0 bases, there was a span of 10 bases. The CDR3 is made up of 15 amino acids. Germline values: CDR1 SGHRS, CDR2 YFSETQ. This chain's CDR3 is CASSPRVSNTGELFF. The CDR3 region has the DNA TGCGCCAGCAGCCCCAGGGTCTCGAACACCGGGGAGCTGTTTTTT.

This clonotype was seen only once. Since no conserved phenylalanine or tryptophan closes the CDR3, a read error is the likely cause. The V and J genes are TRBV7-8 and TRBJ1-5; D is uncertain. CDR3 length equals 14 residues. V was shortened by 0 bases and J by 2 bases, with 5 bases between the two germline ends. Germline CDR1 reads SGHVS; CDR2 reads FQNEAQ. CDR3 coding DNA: TGTGCCAGCAGCTTAGCTGGCGGCAATCAGCCCCAGCATTCT. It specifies CASSLAGGNQPQHS.

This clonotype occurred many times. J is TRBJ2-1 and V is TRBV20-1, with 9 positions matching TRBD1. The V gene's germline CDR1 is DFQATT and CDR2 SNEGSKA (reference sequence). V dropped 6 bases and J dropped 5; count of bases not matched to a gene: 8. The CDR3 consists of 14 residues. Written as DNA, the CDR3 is TGCAGTGCGCCCGGGACAGGGAATAACAATGAGCAGTTCTTC. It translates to CSAPGTGNNNEQFF.

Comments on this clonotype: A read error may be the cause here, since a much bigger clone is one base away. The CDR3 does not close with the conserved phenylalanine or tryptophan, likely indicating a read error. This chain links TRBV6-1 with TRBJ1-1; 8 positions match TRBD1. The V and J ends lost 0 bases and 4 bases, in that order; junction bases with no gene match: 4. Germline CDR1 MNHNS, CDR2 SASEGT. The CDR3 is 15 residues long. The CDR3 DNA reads TGTGCCAGCAGTGAAGCGCGGACAGGGCTCACTGAAGCTTTCCTT. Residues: CASSEARTGLTEAFL.

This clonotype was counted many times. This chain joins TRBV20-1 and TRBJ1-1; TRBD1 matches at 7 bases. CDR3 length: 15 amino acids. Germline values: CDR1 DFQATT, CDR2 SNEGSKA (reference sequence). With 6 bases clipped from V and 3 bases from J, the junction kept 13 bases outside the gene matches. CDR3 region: CSAIHPGQRDTEAFF. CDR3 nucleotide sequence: TGCAGTGCCATCCATCCGGGACAGAGGGACACTGAAGCTTTCTTT.

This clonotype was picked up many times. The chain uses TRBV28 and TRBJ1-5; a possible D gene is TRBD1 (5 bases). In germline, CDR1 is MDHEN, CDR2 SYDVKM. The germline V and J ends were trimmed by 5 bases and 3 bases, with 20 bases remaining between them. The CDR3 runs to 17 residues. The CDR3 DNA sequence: TGTGCCAGCAGTCCTACAGACAGTGCTAGTTTCAATCAGCCCCAGCATTTT. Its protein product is CASSPTDSASFNQPQHF. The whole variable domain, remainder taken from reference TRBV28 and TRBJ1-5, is DVKVTQSSRYLVKRTGEKVFLECVQDMDHENMFWYRQDPGLGLRLIYFSYDVKMKEKGDIPEGYSVSREKKERFSLILESASTNQTSMYLCASSPTDSASFNQPQHFGDGTRLSIL.

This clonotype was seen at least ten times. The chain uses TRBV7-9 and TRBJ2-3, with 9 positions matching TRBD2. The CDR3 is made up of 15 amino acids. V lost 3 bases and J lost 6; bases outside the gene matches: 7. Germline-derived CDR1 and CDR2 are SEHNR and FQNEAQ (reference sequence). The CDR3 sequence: CASSLRTSVADTQYF. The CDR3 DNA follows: TGTGCCAGCAGCTTGAGGACTAGCGTTGCCGATACGCAGTATTTT.

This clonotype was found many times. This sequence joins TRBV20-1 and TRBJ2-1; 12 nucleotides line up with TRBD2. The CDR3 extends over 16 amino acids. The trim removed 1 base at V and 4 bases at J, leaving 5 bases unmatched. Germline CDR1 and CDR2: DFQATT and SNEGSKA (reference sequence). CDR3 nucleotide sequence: TGCAGTGCTAGAGGGTCTAGCGGGAGGGCTTACAATGAGCAGTTCTTC. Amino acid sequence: CSARGSSGRAYNEQFF.